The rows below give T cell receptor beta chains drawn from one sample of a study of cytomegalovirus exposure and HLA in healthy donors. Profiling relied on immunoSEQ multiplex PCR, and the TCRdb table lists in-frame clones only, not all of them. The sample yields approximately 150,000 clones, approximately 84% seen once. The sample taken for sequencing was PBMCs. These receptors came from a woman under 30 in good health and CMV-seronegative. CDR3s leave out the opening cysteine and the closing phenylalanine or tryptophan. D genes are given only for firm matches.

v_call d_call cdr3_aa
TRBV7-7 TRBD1 ASSWGQGEETQY
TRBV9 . ASSVGPGETDTQY
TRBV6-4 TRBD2 ASSEKAGDLYNEQF
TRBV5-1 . ASDSADTQY
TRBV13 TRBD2 ASSPGREGEQF
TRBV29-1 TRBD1 SVVGDRRTNTEAF
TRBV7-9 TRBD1 ASSSEDRAFGKLF
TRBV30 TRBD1 AIFSGTGRKRNYGYT
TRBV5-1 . ASSLSSGVGYEQY
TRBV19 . ASSIDHLNEQY
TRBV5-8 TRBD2 ASSPGLAWETQY
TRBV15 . ATSRDVFSGNTIY